Reported below is one T cell receptor (beta chain). The sample originates from a study of blood T cell repertoires in COVID-19. Study as a whole: COVID-19 samples, acute and convalescent, were from the United States, Italy and Spain.

CDR1 and CDR2 (germline): SGHVS, FQNEAQ. The CDR3 is 18 amino acids. V was pared by 3 bases and J by 5 bases, with 13 bases of the junction left unmatched. Method: immunoSEQ multiplex PCR; TCRdb's copy keeps in-frame clones and lacks some. Here the sample spans under 450,000 clones, more than 70% being singletons. Cohort allocation depended upon clinical history that participants reported. The sequencing input was PBMCs or T cells enriched from blood (not recorded which). V and J are TRBV7-8 and TRBJ2-2; 9 bases are a match to TRBD1. This TCR derives from a man aged 25 to 40 who had recovered from COVID-19. The CDR3 nucleotides read TGTGCCAGCAGCTTCGCCGGGACAGGGACGATCGTAACCGGGGAGCTGTTTTTT. Amino acid sequence: CASSFAGTGTIVTGELFF.